Listed here are 13 T cell receptor beta chains from one sample, sequenced in a study of CD8 T cells in ankylosing spondylitis. From the 5' RACE reads, TCRdb called clonotypes with MiXCR, one entry per CDR3 protein. The table includes 150,000 to 200,000 distinct CDR3 sequences, 15% to 20% detected once. Sequenced input: blood, either unsorted or a sorted T cell fraction (not recorded which). The receptors were sampled from a male donor with ankylosing spondylitis or in good health (not recorded which).

This chain connects TRBV7-2 to TRBJ2-4; 9 positions agree with TRBD2. The CDR3 consists of 16 residues. CDR1 SGHTA and CDR2 FQGNSA come from the germline V gene. With 4 bases clipped from V and 6 bases from J, the junction kept 10 bases outside the gene matches. The CDR3 DNA follows: TGTGCCAGCAGCTCTGGGTCAGCTAGCGGGACAAACATTCAGTACTTC. Translated, it gives CASSSGSASGTNIQYF.

At least ten counts were recorded for this clonotype. The chain joins TRBV20-1 to TRBJ2-3; D is undetermined. Germline lookup yields CDR1 DFQATT and CDR2 SNEGSKA (reference sequence). Between the trimmed V and J ends, which lost 3 bases and 11 bases, there was a span of 21 bases. The CDR3 sequence is 14 residues long. In nucleotides, the CDR3 is TGCAGTGCTAGGTTAGCCGTAACTTCACGAGGGCAGTATTTT. Translating it yields CSARLAVTSRGQYF.

This clonotype was found a few times. As DNA, the CDR3 is TGTGCCAGCAGTTTGAGGCGGGACAGGTCCTACAATGAGCAGTTCTTC. Translation gives CASSLRRDRSYNEQFF. This sequence joins TRBV28 and TRBJ2-1, with 8 positions matching TRBD1. The CDR3 spans 16 residues. CDR1 MDHEN and CDR2 SYDVKM come from the germline V gene. J gave up 1 base and V 3 bases, and 5 bases lay outside the gene matches.

The rearrangement uses TRBV29-1 and TRBJ2-7; 8 bases are a match to TRBD1. Looked up from germline, CDR1 is SQVTM and CDR2 is ANQGSEA. The CDR3 sequence is 16 residues long. The junction had 12 bases not matched to a gene; V was cut back by 4 bases and J by 1 base. The CDR3 loop reads CSVAGGQAIGSYEQYF. The CDR3 nucleotides read TGCAGCGTTGCCGGGGGACAGGCAATAGGTTCCTACGAGCAGTACTTC.

This clonotype showed up many times. DNA of the CDR3: TGCGCCAGCAGCCAAGGGGGCTCAAATGAAAAACTGTTTTTT. It specifies CASSQGGSNEKLFF. V usage is TRBV4-1 and J usage is TRBJ1-4; D may be TRBD1 (5 bases). The V gene lost 1 base and the J gene lost 5 bases, with 8 bases spanning the gap. The length of the CDR3 is 14 residues. Germline loops: CDR1 MGHRA, CDR2 YSYEKL.

In this sample, this clonotype turned up many times. The chain joins TRBV7-8 to TRBJ1-2, with D unclear. Germline CDR1 reads SGHVS; CDR2 reads FQNEAQ. V lost 2 bases and J lost 5, with 9 bases in between. This CDR3 region has 13 residues. The CDR3 bases are TGTGCCAGCAGCTTACGGACGGAATATGGCTACACCTTC. This translates into CASSLRTEYGYTF.

This clonotype has a count of ten or more. J is TRBJ2-3 and V is TRBV20-1; D is unresolved. The CDR3 covers 11 residues. CDR1 DFQATT and CDR2 SNEGSKA come from the germline V gene (reference sequence). Trimming removed 3 bases from V and 5 bases from J, with 6 bases in between. CDR3 residues: CSASFGDTQYF. The DNA for the CDR3 is TGCAGTGCTAGTTTCGGAGATACGCAGTATTTT.

This clonotype was seen at least ten times. J is TRBJ2-2 and V is TRBV5-1; the D is unclear. Germline values: CDR1 SGHRS, CDR2 YFSETQ. The CDR3 is 15 residues long. The V end was cut by 0 bases, the J end by 6 bases, with 12 bases between. The CDR3 sequence: CASSLEFPYAGELFF. The CDR3 nucleotides read TGCGCCAGCAGCTTGGAATTCCCGTACGCCGGGGAGCTGTTTTTT.

The chain is built from TRBV6-1 and TRBJ1-6; 7 nucleotides line up with TRBD1. The CDR3 has 14 amino acids. V shed 5 bases and J 9 bases; nucleotides not matched to a gene: 7. The germline gives CDR1 MNHNS, CDR2 SASEGT. The CDR3 DNA follows: TGTGCCAGCAGTAAAGGGGACAGAATTTCACCCCTCCACTTT. It translates to CASSKGDRISPLHF.

This clonotype has at least ten counts. The chain joins TRBV5-1 to TRBJ2-7, with D perhaps TRBD1 (6 bases). V lost 1 base and J lost 2, with 10 bases in between. Germline assignment: CDR1 SGHRS and CDR2 YFSETQ. The CDR3 spans 14 residues. CDR3 DNA: TGCGCCAGCAGCTTGCCAGGGGATGCCTACGAGCAGTACTTC. This gives the protein CASSLPGDAYEQYF.

This clonotype showed up many times. The chain recombines TRBV5-1 with TRBJ1-2; D call uncertain. The CDR3 totals 13 residues. The V gene's germline CDR1 is SGHRS and CDR2 YFSETQ. V was clipped by 2 bases and J by 7 bases, with 12 bases between them. CDR3 region: CASSLKVGLGYTF. In DNA form, the CDR3 reads TGCGCCAGCAGCTTAAAGGTTGGGCTTGGCTACACCTTC.

The rearrangement links TRBV19 to TRBJ2-4, with D maybe TRBD1 (6 bases). The ends were cut back, 3 bases at V and 1 base at J, with 7 bases in the middle. CDR3 size: 14 residues. Germline assignment: CDR1 LNHDA and CDR2 SQIVND (reference sequence). CDR3 sequence reads: CASSMGAAKNIQYF. CDR3 in DNA: TGTGCCAGTAGTATGGGGGCGGCCAAAAACATTCAGTACTTC.

This clonotype turned up a few times. V and J are TRBV20-1 and TRBJ2-5, with 7 bases lining up with TRBD2. Germline values: CDR1 DFQATT, CDR2 SNEGSKA (reference sequence). This CDR3 region has 16 residues. V shed 0 bases, J shed 3 bases, and the junction held 10 bases outside the gene matches. The CDR3 DNA sequence: TGCAGTGCTAGAGATCTGACGGGAGGTGCGGAAGAGACCCAGTACTTC. It is translated as CSARDLTGGAEETQYF.